The 22 T cell receptor beta chains given below trace back to one sample, sequenced in a study of beta chain features in type 1 diabetes. All of the isolated RNA was reverse transcribed, so expressed TCRB transcripts were sequenced. Using immunoSEQ multiplex PCR, the repertoire was profiled, and TCRdb retains in-frame clones only, with some absent. The table records around 160,000 clones, under 60% of them present only once. Sequencing was carried out using Tregs from blood. The receptors derive from a man aged 18 to 30 in good health.

The V and J genes are TRBV25-1 and TRBJ1-2; 7 bases align to TRBD1. V shed 1 base, J shed 6 bases, and the junction held 5 bases outside the gene matches. The CDR3 runs to 14 residues. The germline gives CDR1 MGHDK, CDR2 SYGVNS. The CDR3 protein is CASSEFPGGHGYTF. The DNA of the CDR3 is TGTGCCAGCAGTGAATTCCCAGGGGGTCATGGCTACACCTTC.

The chain is built from TRBV15 and TRBJ1-1, with TRBD1 identical over 8 bases. The germline V gene encodes CDR1 LNHNV and CDR2 YYDKDF (reference sequence). The CDR3 loop spans 15 amino acids. Trimming took 7 bases from V and 2 from J; bases not matched to a gene: 9. The CDR3 DNA reads as TGTGCCACCACCACAGGGGGGGTTTTAAACACTGAAGCTTTCTTT. Translating it yields CATTTGGVLNTEAFF.

The chain carries TRBV28 and TRBJ1-1, with 10 bases matching TRBD1. CDR3 length equals 14 residues. Germline CDR1 reads MDHEN; CDR2 reads SYDVKM. After removal of 7 bases from V and 5 bases from J, the junction contained 7 bases not matched to a gene. The CDR3 region is CASTEGQGGTEAFF. The CDR3, as DNA: TGTGCCAGCACCGAAGGACAGGGGGGAACTGAAGCTTTCTTT.

The table lists this clone with a few counts. This chain links TRBV18 with TRBJ1-1; TRBD1 matches 12 bases. Losses at the gene ends were 8 bases for V and 6 bases for J; bases not matched to a gene: 25. CDR3 length equals 20 residues. Per the germline V gene, CDR1 is KGHSH and CDR2 is LQKENI. The CDR3 coding sequence is TGTGCCAGCCTATTTTACCCGGTCATTGTTGCGGGACAGGGGGCCCCTGAAGCTTTCTTT. It codes for CASLFYPVIVAGQGAPEAFF. Full variable domain (outside the CDR3, taken from reference TRBV18 and TRBJ1-1): NAGVMQNPRHLVRRRGQEARLRCSPMKGHSHVYWYRQLPEEGLKFMVYLQKENIIDESGMPKERFSAEFPKEGPSILRIQQVVRGDSAAYFCASLFYPVIVAGQGAPEAFFGQGTRLTVV.

The genes are TRBV28 and TRBJ2-1, with 12 bases aligning to TRBD2. The CDR3 runs to 19 residues. CDR1 and CDR2 (germline): MDHEN, SYDVKM. J was trimmed by 0 bases and V by 7 bases; bases with no gene match: 13. CDR3 sequence (DNA): TGTGCCAGCAAGGGTGGCCCTAGCGGGAGGGTCCGCTCCTACAATGAGCAGTTCTTC. Amino acids: CASKGGPSGRVRSYNEQFF.

The CDR3: CASSFPGGLSYEQYF. Written as DNA, the CDR3 is TGTGCCAGCAGTTTCCCAGGGGGCCTTTCCTACGAGCAGTACTTC. The chain recombines TRBV28 with TRBJ2-5; 8 bases map to TRBD1. The last part of the DNA fits TRBJ2-7 better; the J call may be wrong. The CDR3 contains 15 residues. The germline gives CDR1 MDHEN, CDR2 SYDVKM.

This rearrangement joins TRBV6-6 to TRBJ1-2; perhaps TRBD1 as D (5 bases). From germline, CDR1 is MNHNY and CDR2 SVGAGI (reference sequence). V was clipped by 4 bases and J by 8 bases, with 14 bases between them. This CDR3 has 13 amino acids. Here the CDR3 reads CASSFPDSRGYTF. The CDR3, as DNA: TGTGCCAGCAGTTTCCCCGACAGCCGGGGCTACACCTTC.

This clone was observed a single time. The rearrangement joins TRBV4-3 to TRBJ2-3; D gene ambiguous. The CDR3 is 13 amino acids. Germline loops: CDR1 LGHNA, CDR2 YSLEER. Trimming removed 4 bases from V and 2 bases from J, with 7 bases in between. CDR3 amino acids: CASSRRLTDTQYF. The CDR3 DNA follows: TGCGCCAGCAGCCGGAGACTCACAGATACGCAGTATTTT.

The chain recombines TRBV4-3 with TRBJ2-7; D might be TRBD2 (6 bases). The CDR3 contains 16 residues. Deletions cut 5 bases from V and 4 bases from J, with 21 bases between. Germline V CDR1 and CDR2: LGHNA, YSLEER. CDR3 nucleotides: TGCGCCAGCAGCTTAGCGGTACTGGGACCTACGTACGAGCAGTACTTC. The encoded protein is CASSLAVLGPTYEQYF.

This rearrangement joins TRBV7-9 to TRBJ2-1, with unresolved D. The V and J ends lost 5 bases and 7 bases respectively, with 12 bases between them. There are 13 residues in the CDR3. From germline, CDR1 is SEHNR and CDR2 FQNEAQ (reference sequence). CDR3 amino acids: CASSQRLGNEQFF. The CDR3 DNA reads TGTGCCAGCAGCCAACGTCTAGGTAATGAGCAGTTCTTC.

This chain connects TRBV6-6 to TRBJ1-2; TRBD1 is a possible D gene (5 bases). The V end lost 4 bases, the J end lost 7 bases, and 16 bases lay between the germline ends. Germline-derived CDR1 and CDR2 are MNHNY and SVGAGI (reference sequence). The CDR3 is 14 amino acids. The CDR3 bases are TGTGCCAGCAGTTTGCCCTCCAGGGTAGGTGGCTACACCTTC. It translates to CASSLPSRVGGYTF.

Remarks on this clone: At one end, the junction sequence differs from germline, possibly due to a read error. The rearrangement joins TRBV5-1 to TRBJ1-1; no clear D gene. The CDR3 is made up of 11 amino acids. Germline CDR1 is SGHRS and CDR2 is YFSETQ. CDR3 DNA: TGCGCCAGCAGCTTCGGACCTAGCCGGCTCTTT. This codes for CASSFGPSRLF.

A few counts support this clone. This chain links TRBV7-8 with TRBJ2-6; 7 bases are shared with TRBD1. Germline CDR1 SGHVS, CDR2 FQNEAQ. CDR3 size: 13 residues. V gave up 5 bases and J gave up 9 bases; unmatched junction bases: 4. The CDR3 DNA reads as TGTGCCAGCAGCCCCGACAGGGTCAACGTCCTGACTTTC. It yields the protein CASSPDRVNVLTF.

This chain links TRBV6-4 with TRBJ2-3; 7 nucleotides line up with TRBD1. Germline V gene data show CDR1 as MRHNA and CDR2 as SNTAGT. Unmatched junction bases numbered 6, after V lost 7 bases and J lost 2 bases. This CDR3 contains 14 residues. Here the CDR3 DNA reads TGTGCCAGCAAAAGGGACAGACTCACAGATACGCAGTATTTT. Its translation is CASKRDRLTDTQYF.

This chain connects TRBV28 to TRBJ1-2; the match to TRBD1 covers 10 bases. In germline, CDR1 is MDHEN, CDR2 SYDVKM. Trimming took 3 bases from V and 1 from J; bases not matched to a gene: 5. The CDR3 has 16 amino acids. The CDR3 loop reads CASSLGGTGDNYGYTF. The DNA for the CDR3 is TGTGCCAGCAGTTTGGGGGGGACAGGGGATAACTATGGCTACACCTTC.

V gene TRBV4-2 combines with J gene TRBJ2-1, with 10 bases aligning to TRBD2. The CDR3 totals 17 residues. V lost 0 bases to trimming and J lost 12 bases; unmatched junction nucleotides: 14. Germline V gene sequence: CDR1 LGHNA, CDR2 YNFKEQ. The CDR3 DNA reads as TGTGCCAGCAGCCAAGATTCATGGCTAGCGGGAGTATCGAGGCAGTTCTTC. As protein: CASSQDSWLAGVSRQFF.

The CDR3 bases are TGTGCCAGCAGCTTCGGGGGAAGTCTCTTCCACGAGCAGTACTTC. It yields the protein CASSFGGSLFHEQYF. The V and J genes are TRBV28 and TRBJ2-7, with a possible D match to TRBD2 (6 bases). Germline CDR1 is MDHEN and CDR2 is SYDVKM. The CDR3 has 15 residues. Trimming pared 6 bases from V and 5 bases from J, leaving 20 bases between.

The rearrangement joins TRBV5-1 to TRBJ1-1, with D perhaps matching TRBD1 (5 bases). V was trimmed by 4 bases and J by 5 bases, leaving 12 bases between them. Germline CDR1 reads SGHRS; CDR2 reads YFSETQ. The CDR3 is 13 residues long. The CDR3 DNA reads TGCGCCAGCAGCCTCTTTCGGGGGACTGAAGCTTTCTTT. This translates into CASSLFRGTEAFF.

The CDR3 loop reads CASSWGQTNYGYTF. CDR3 DNA: TGTGCCAGCAGCTGGGGACAGACTAACTATGGCTACACCTTC. The J gene is TRBJ1-2, the V gene TRBV7-2; the match to TRBD1 covers 7 bases. Losses at the gene ends were 4 bases for V and 0 bases for J; bases not matched to a gene: 2. Germline V CDR1 and CDR2: SGHTA, FQGNSA. CDR3 length: 14 amino acids.

The chain couples TRBV10-3 to TRBJ2-1, with D maybe TRBD2 (5 bases). Per the germline V gene, CDR1 is ENHRY and CDR2 is SYGVKD. V was cut by 2 bases and J by 2 bases, with 7 bases left in between. The CDR3 extends over 14 amino acids. Here the CDR3 reads CAISELAAYNEQFF. DNA of the CDR3: TGTGCCATCAGTGAGCTAGCAGCCTACAATGAGCAGTTCTTC.

The V and J genes are TRBV4-3 and TRBJ1-2; perhaps TRBD1 as D (6 bases). This CDR3 has 13 residues. V lost 0 bases, J lost 5 bases, and 7 bases lay in between. Germline assignment: CDR1 LGHNA and CDR2 YSLEER. Here the CDR3 DNA reads TGCGCCAGCAGCCAAGAAAGGGGGTATGGCTACACCTTC. Translating gives CASSQERGYGYTF.

This chain uses TRBV10-3 with TRBJ1-2; a weak D match, TRBD1 (6 bases). V was clipped by 3 bases and J by 6 bases, with 20 bases between them. This CDR3 spans 16 amino acids. From germline, CDR1 is ENHRY and CDR2 SYGVKD. In DNA, the CDR3 is TGTGCCATCAGTGACAATACAGGGTACAGAGACCATGGCTACACCTTC. Translation: CAISDNTGYRDHGYTF.